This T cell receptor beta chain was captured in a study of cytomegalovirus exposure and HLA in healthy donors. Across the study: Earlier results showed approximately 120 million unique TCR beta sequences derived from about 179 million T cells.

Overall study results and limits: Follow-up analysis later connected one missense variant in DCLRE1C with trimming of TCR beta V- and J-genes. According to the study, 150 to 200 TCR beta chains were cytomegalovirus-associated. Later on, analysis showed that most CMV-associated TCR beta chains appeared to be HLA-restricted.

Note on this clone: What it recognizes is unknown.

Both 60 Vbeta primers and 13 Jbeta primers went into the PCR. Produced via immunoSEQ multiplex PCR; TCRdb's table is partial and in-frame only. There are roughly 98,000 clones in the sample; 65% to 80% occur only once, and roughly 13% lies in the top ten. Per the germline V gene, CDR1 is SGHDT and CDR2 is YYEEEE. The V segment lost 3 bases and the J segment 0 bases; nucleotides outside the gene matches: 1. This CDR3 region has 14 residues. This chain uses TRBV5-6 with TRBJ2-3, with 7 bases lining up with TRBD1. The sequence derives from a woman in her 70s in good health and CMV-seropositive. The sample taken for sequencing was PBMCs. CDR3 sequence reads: CASSWDSSTDTQYF. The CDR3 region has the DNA TGTGCCAGCAGCTGGGACAGTAGCACAGATACGCAGTATTTT. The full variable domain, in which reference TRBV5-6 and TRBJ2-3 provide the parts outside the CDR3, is DAGVTQSPTHLIKTRGQQVTLRCSPKSGHDTVSWYQQALGQGPQFIFQYYEEEERQRGNFPDRFSGHQFPNYSSELNVNALLLGDSALYLCASSWDSSTDTQYFGPGTRLTVL.